This T cell receptor beta chain emerged from a study of shared clonotypes between healthy human individuals. Findings and caveats of the study: Non-shared clonotypes showed lower generation probabilities than clonotypes common to all four donors. Clonotype sharing among donors likely depends on sequencing depth.

This CDR3 region has 16 residues. V was pared by 0 bases and J by 7 bases, with 16 bases between. Looked up from germline, CDR1 is SGDLS and CDR2 is YYNGEE. Every subset had its genomic DNA shared out evenly among several immunoSEQ plates. Clones were sequenced by immunoSEQ multiplex PCR, and TCRdb holds only the in-frame ones, with some missing. The sample has millions of clones, about 95% seen once; the top ten hold 0.1% to 0.15%. As concerns this clone: The antigen is unknown.

Every one of the donors was a Caucasian adult that lived in Nashville, Tennessee. The rearrangement uses TRBV9 and TRBJ1-4; the D gene is possibly TRBD1 (6 bases). The specimen sequenced was naive CD4+ T cells sorted from blood. Subset in this sample: CD45RA+ positively selected. The source of this sequence is a man aged 18 to 35 in good health. The CDR3 is CASSVGPQGQSEKLFF. DNA of the CDR3: TGTGCCAGCAGCGTAGGCCCGCAGGGGCAGAGTGAAAAACTGTTTTTT.